This T cell receptor beta chain was observed in a study of monozygotic twins with inflammatory bowel disease. A 6-nucleotide sample barcode was carried by the UMIs, which template switching added. For each CDR3 protein, TCRdb gives one entry from its re-call of the 5' RACE reads, without DNA. This repertoire includes roughly 100,000 distinct CDR3 sequences. The receptor comes from a human donor with ulcerative colitis or Crohn's disease, or a healthy co-twin of an affected twin (not recorded which). The sample consisted of blood.

The CDR3 sequence: CASGIDRVREQYF. J is TRBJ2-7 and V is TRBV5-1; the D call of TRBD1 rests on TCRdb alone, since no DNA is present to check it. The CDR3 extends over 13 amino acids. Germline CDR1 SGHRS, CDR2 YFSETQ.